These 28 T cell receptor beta chains were all obtained from the same sample, sequenced in a study of blood T cell repertoires in COVID-19. Repertoires were generated with immunoSEQ multiplex PCR, while TCRdb's copy carries only in-frame clones and drops some. The sample yields about 300,000 clones, roughly 86% seen once. Specimen: peripheral blood. The receptors derive from a woman aged 30 to 39 with COVID-19, enrolled during active disease.

Here the CDR3 reads CASSGHVGEKLFF. CDR3 nucleotides: TGTGCCAGCAGCGGACACGTGGGTGAAAAACTGTTTTTT. The rearrangement uses TRBV9 and TRBJ1-4; D remains unclear. Trimming pared 3 bases from V and 7 bases from J, leaving 10 bases between. CDR3 length: 13 amino acids. Germline V gene data show CDR1 as SGDLS and CDR2 as YYNGEE. Filled out from reference TRBV9 and TRBJ1-4, the complete variable domain reads DSGVTQTPKHLITATGQRVTLRCSPRSGDLSVYWYQQSLDQGLQFLIQYYNGEERAKGNILERFSAQQFPDLHSELNLSSLELGDSALYFCASSGHVGEKLFFGSGTQLSVL.

V usage is TRBV7-9 and J usage is TRBJ2-6; 7 bases fit TRBD1. There are 15 residues in the CDR3. Germline V gives CDR1 SEHNR, CDR2 FQNEAQ (reference sequence). The V and J ends lost 10 bases and 0 bases, in that order; junction bases with no gene match: 6. CDR3 sequence (DNA): TGTGCCACGGGACAGTCCCGCTCTGGGGCCAACGTCCTGACTTTC. Translating gives CATGQSRSGANVLTF.

This clone was counted between two and nine times. The chain recombines TRBV7-3 with TRBJ1-1, with a tentative D call TRBD1 (5 bases). CDR3 size: 15 residues. Germline V gene sequence: CDR1 SGHTA, CDR2 FQGTGA. V lost 4 bases, J lost 1 base, and 13 bases lay in between. This CDR3 reads CASSSHPGKNTEAFF. In DNA, the CDR3 is TGTGCCAGCAGCTCCCACCCAGGGAAGAACACTGAAGCTTTCTTT.

V and J are TRBV19 and TRBJ2-7; 7 bases are a match to TRBD1. This CDR3 spans 14 amino acids. The V and J ends lost 5 bases and 0 bases, in that order; junction bases with no gene match: 4. From germline, CDR1 is LNHDA and CDR2 SQIVND (reference sequence). The CDR3 DNA reads as TGTGCCAGTAGTGAGTGGGACAGCTCCTACGAGCAGTACTTC. The encoded protein is CASSEWDSSYEQYF.

The chain is built from TRBV10-3 and TRBJ1-5; D might be TRBD1 (5 bases). The CDR3 has 16 residues. V gave up 2 bases and J gave up 0 bases, with 11 bases separating them. Germline-derived CDR1 and CDR2 are ENHRY and SYGVKD. CDR3 DNA sequence: TGTGCCATCAGTGAGACTTCAGGGTTTAGCAATCAGCCCCAGCATTTT. Translated: CAISETSGFSNQPQHF.

A single count supports this clone. The chain carries TRBV5-3 and TRBJ1-5; the match to TRBD1 covers 8 bases. TRBV5-3 is known as an ORF, though its function is uncertain. The trim removed 2 bases at V and 8 bases at J, leaving 6 bases unmatched. The CDR3 runs 14 residues. CDR3 residues: CARSFWTGSKPQHF. The CDR3 DNA sequence: TGTGCCAGAAGCTTTTGGACAGGGAGTAAGCCCCAGCATTTT.

The chain links TRBV27 to TRBJ1-2, with TRBD1 matching over 8 bases. CDR1 is MNHEY and CDR2 is SMNVEV in the germline V gene (reference sequence). The CDR3 runs 15 residues. V shed 6 bases, J shed 2 bases, and the junction held 8 bases outside the gene matches. The CDR3 DNA is TGTGCCAGCAGCCCCCGCGGGACAGGCAACTATGGCTACACCTTC. It translates to CASSPRGTGNYGYTF.

This chain connects TRBV9 to TRBJ2-2, with TRBD2 identical over 8 bases. The CDR3 loop spans 14 amino acids. Germline assignment: CDR1 SGDLS and CDR2 YYNGEE. V trimming: 0 bases; J trimming: 7 bases; junction bases outside the gene matches: 2. The CDR3 protein is CASSVAGGIGELFF. CDR3 sequence (DNA): TGTGCCAGCAGCGTAGCGGGGGGGATCGGGGAGCTGTTTTTT.

This clone has only a few counts. This chain joins TRBV6-4 and TRBJ2-2, with a weak D call TRBD1 (6 bases). Germline CDR1 and CDR2: MRHNA and SNTAGT. The CDR3 is made up of 15 amino acids. Trimming shortened V by 5 bases and J by 0 bases, and 10 bases separated the two germline ends. CDR3 in amino acids: CASSPGQSNTGELFF. The CDR3 DNA sequence: TGTGCCAGCAGTCCAGGACAGTCGAACACCGGGGAGCTGTTTTTT.

This chain links TRBV6-5 with TRBJ1-1; 7 positions match TRBD1. J gave up 6 bases and V 6 bases, and 13 bases lay outside the gene matches. The CDR3 extends over 15 amino acids. Per the germline V gene, CDR1 is MNHEY and CDR2 is SVGAGI. The CDR3 DNA is TGTGCCAGCAGCCCCCCAGGAAGGGGGCTCGCTGAAGCTTTCTTT. Amino acid sequence: CASSPPGRGLAEAFF.

This chain uses TRBV7-8 with TRBJ1-4; a weak D match, TRBD1 (6 bases). Germline CDR1 SGHVS, CDR2 FQNEAQ. V lost 4 bases and J lost 4, with 13 bases in between. CDR3 size: 15 residues. CDR3 DNA sequence: TGTGCCAGCAGCTCCCAGACAGGCCGTAATGAAAAACTGTTTTTT. Translating it yields CASSSQTGRNEKLFF.

V usage is TRBV14 and J usage is TRBJ2-7; 12 nucleotides match TRBD1. V lost 0 bases to trimming and J lost 7 bases; unmatched junction nucleotides: 7. There are 16 residues in the CDR3. Per the germline V gene, CDR1 is SGHDN and CDR2 is FVKESK. CDR3 nucleotides: TGTGCCAGCAGCCAAGATCGGGGACAGGGGGCGTGGGAGCAGTACTTC. Translated, it gives CASSQDRGQGAWEQYF.

V gene TRBV19 combines with J gene TRBJ1-1, with TRBD1 as a possible D gene (5 bases). The CDR3 totals 18 residues. CDR1 and CDR2 (germline): LNHDA, SQIVND (reference sequence). Trimming pared 7 bases from V and 1 base from J, leaving 25 bases between. The CDR3 is CASNSISRGEARNTEAFF. CDR3 in DNA: TGTGCCAGTAACTCTATTTCGCGAGGGGAGGCAAGGAACACTGAAGCTTTCTTT.

This clone was seen a single time. The V and J genes are TRBV19 and TRBJ1-6; unclear D gene. CDR3 size: 14 residues. Germline values: CDR1 LNHDA, CDR2 SQIVND (reference sequence). Trimming removed 11 bases at V and 5 bases at J, with 16 bases between. CDR3 nucleotides: TGTGCCGCGAGCGGAGGGCAGAATAATTCACCCCTCCACTTT. Translation: CAASGGQNNSPLHF.

This chain links TRBV5-5 with TRBJ1-2; perhaps TRBD1 as D (6 bases). The germline V gene encodes CDR1 SGHKS and CDR2 YYEKEE (reference sequence). The CDR3 contains 16 residues. Trimming removed 3 bases at V and 0 bases at J, with 15 bases between. The chain's CDR3 is CASSSRQEITNYGYTF. CDR3 coding DNA: TGTGCCAGCAGCTCCCGACAGGAAATTACTAACTATGGCTACACCTTC. The full variable domain, completed using reference TRBV5-5 and TRBJ1-2, is DAGVTQSPTHLIKTRGQQVTLRCSPISGHKSVSWYQQVLGQGPQFIFQYYEKEERGRGNFPDRFSARQFPNYSSELNVNALLLGDSALYLCASSSRQEITNYGYTFGSGTRLTVV.

The gene calls are TRBV6-5 and TRBJ2-1, with 8 bases identical to TRBD2. Germline values: CDR1 MNHEY, CDR2 SVGAGI. The CDR3 is made up of 16 amino acids. J was trimmed by 7 bases and V by 4 bases; bases with no gene match: 12. The CDR3 loop reads CASSWSGGFLGNEQFF. The CDR3 nucleotides are TGTGCCAGCAGTTGGAGCGGGGGATTTCTGGGGAATGAGCAGTTCTTC.

As regards this clone: The same CDR3 also results from other DNA sequences found in this sample. The chain carries TRBV4-1 and TRBJ1-2; 9 bases align to TRBD1. CDR3 length: 15 residues. Germline CDR1 is MGHRA and CDR2 is YSYEKL. V lost 1 base and J lost 4; bases outside the gene matches: 4. CDR3 in amino acids: CASSQAGQGSYGYTF. CDR3 DNA sequence: TGCGCCAGCAGCCAAGCGGGACAGGGAAGCTATGGCTACACCTTC.

This chain's CDR3 is CASSLFRGEKLFF. CDR3 DNA sequence: TGTGCCAGCAGCTTATTTCGCGGTGAAAAACTGTTTTTT. The rearrangement joins TRBV7-2 to TRBJ1-4; unclear D gene. The ends were cut back, 2 bases at V and 7 bases at J, with 8 bases in the middle. The CDR3 totals 13 residues. The germline gives CDR1 SGHTA, CDR2 FQGNSA.

V gene TRBV2 combines with J gene TRBJ2-3; weak D call: TRBD2 (7 bases). The CDR3 runs 14 residues. V lost 6 bases and J lost 5, with 15 bases in between. Germline V lookup: CDR1 SNHLY, CDR2 FYNNEI. The CDR3, as DNA: TGTGCCAGCAGGGATATAGGGGGGGTAGATACGCAGTATTTT. It yields the protein CASRDIGGVDTQYF.

This sequence joins TRBV19 and TRBJ2-1, with TRBD2 matching 10 bases. The V segment lost 7 bases and the J segment 0 bases; nucleotides outside the gene matches: 12. The CDR3 totals 18 residues. CDR1 is LNHDA, CDR2 SQIVND, per germline (reference sequence). The CDR3 region is CASKGYLAGAHSYNEQFF. The CDR3 DNA is TGTGCCAGTAAGGGATATCTAGCGGGGGCCCACTCCTACAATGAGCAGTTCTTC. Supplemented by reference TRBV19 and TRBJ2-1, the full variable domain reads DGGITQSPKYLFRKEGQNVTLSCEQNLNHDAMYWYRQDPGQGLRLIYYSQIVNDFQKGDIAEGYSVSREKKESFPLTVTSAQKNPTAFYLCASKGYLAGAHSYNEQFFGPGTRLTVL.

This rearrangement joins TRBV6-1 to TRBJ2-1; D possibly corresponds to TRBD1 (5 bases). This CDR3 is 17 amino acids long. Germline values: CDR1 MNHNS, CDR2 SASEGT. The ends were cut back, 1 base at V and 0 bases at J, with 13 bases in the middle. The CDR3 is CASSEGAGYSSYNEQFF. Written as DNA, the CDR3 is TGTGCCAGCAGTGAAGGGGCAGGGTACAGCTCCTACAATGAGCAGTTCTTC.

This clone appeared a few times. The genes are TRBV19 and TRBJ2-3; no clear D gene. Deletions cut 5 bases from V and 0 bases from J, with 6 bases between. The CDR3 runs 13 residues. Per germline, CDR1 LNHDA and CDR2 SQIVND (reference sequence). The CDR3: CASSATSTDTQYF. CDR3 bases: TGTGCCAGTAGTGCGACAAGCACAGATACGCAGTATTTT.

A single count supports this clone. V usage is TRBV7-2 and J usage is TRBJ1-6, with TRBD1 as a possible D gene (5 bases). With 3 bases removed from V and 0 bases from J, the gap between germline ends came to 12 bases. Germline CDR1 reads SGHTA; CDR2 reads FQGNSA. The CDR3 covers 17 residues. Here the CDR3 DNA reads TGTGCCAGCAGCTTTAACAGGAGCCGCTCCTATAATTCACCCCTCCACTTT. Encoded protein: CASSFNRSRSYNSPLHF. The entire variable domain, with the rest obtained from reference TRBV7-2 and TRBJ1-6, is as follows: GAGVSQSPSNKVTEKGKDVELRCDPISGHTALYWYRQSLGQGLEFLIYFQGNSAPDKSGLPSDRFSAERTGGSVSTLTIQRTQQEDSAVYLCASSFNRSRSYNSPLHFGNGTRLTVT.

The chain has TRBV6-4 and TRBJ1-4; maybe TRBD1 (5 bases). The CDR3 spans 18 residues. Trimming removed 0 bases from V and 6 bases from J, with 20 bases in between. Germline V gene sequence: CDR1 MRHNA, CDR2 SNTAGT. CDR3 protein: CASSDSCSCGAKDEKLFF. The DNA for the CDR3 is TGTGCCAGCAGTGACTCGTGCTCGTGCGGGGCCAAAGATGAAAAACTGTTTTTT.

This CDR3 reads CASSPPGGTRDEQYF. Written as DNA, the CDR3 is TGTGCCAGCTCACCACCAGGAGGGACTCGGGACGAGCAGTACTTC. This chain joins TRBV18 and TRBJ2-7; maybe TRBD2 (6 bases). This CDR3 region has 15 residues. Per the germline V gene, CDR1 is KGHSH and CDR2 is LQKENI. With 0 bases removed from V and 5 bases from J, the gap between germline ends came to 14 bases.

This rearrangement joins TRBV6-1 to TRBJ2-3; D might be TRBD1 (7 bases). The V end was cut by 2 bases, the J end by 1 base, with 13 bases between. The CDR3 has 16 residues. The germline V gene encodes CDR1 MNHNS and CDR2 SASEGT. The CDR3 loop is CASSEQGGGGTDTQYF. CDR3 sequence (DNA): TGTGCCAGCAGTGAACAGGGGGGCGGGGGCACAGATACGCAGTATTTT.

The gene calls are TRBV30 and TRBJ1-2; the D is unclear. Trimming pared 2 bases from V and 3 bases from J, leaving 13 bases between. Germline assignment: CDR1 GTSNPN and CDR2 SVGIG (reference sequence). The CDR3 sequence is 14 residues long. The CDR3 here is CAWSLLPNYYGYTF. The DNA of the CDR3 is TGTGCCTGGAGTCTGCTGCCAAACTACTATGGCTACACCTTC.

The rearrangement uses TRBV4-2 and TRBJ2-2; tentatively, D is TRBD1 (8 bases). Germline CDR1 and CDR2: LGHNA and YNFKEQ. Trimming cost V 11 bases and J 4 bases, with 17 bases left between them. This CDR3 spans 14 amino acids. The CDR3 region is CASGQGGFTGELFF. Written as DNA, the CDR3 is TGTGCCTCCGGACAGGGAGGGTTCACCGGGGAGCTGTTTTTT.